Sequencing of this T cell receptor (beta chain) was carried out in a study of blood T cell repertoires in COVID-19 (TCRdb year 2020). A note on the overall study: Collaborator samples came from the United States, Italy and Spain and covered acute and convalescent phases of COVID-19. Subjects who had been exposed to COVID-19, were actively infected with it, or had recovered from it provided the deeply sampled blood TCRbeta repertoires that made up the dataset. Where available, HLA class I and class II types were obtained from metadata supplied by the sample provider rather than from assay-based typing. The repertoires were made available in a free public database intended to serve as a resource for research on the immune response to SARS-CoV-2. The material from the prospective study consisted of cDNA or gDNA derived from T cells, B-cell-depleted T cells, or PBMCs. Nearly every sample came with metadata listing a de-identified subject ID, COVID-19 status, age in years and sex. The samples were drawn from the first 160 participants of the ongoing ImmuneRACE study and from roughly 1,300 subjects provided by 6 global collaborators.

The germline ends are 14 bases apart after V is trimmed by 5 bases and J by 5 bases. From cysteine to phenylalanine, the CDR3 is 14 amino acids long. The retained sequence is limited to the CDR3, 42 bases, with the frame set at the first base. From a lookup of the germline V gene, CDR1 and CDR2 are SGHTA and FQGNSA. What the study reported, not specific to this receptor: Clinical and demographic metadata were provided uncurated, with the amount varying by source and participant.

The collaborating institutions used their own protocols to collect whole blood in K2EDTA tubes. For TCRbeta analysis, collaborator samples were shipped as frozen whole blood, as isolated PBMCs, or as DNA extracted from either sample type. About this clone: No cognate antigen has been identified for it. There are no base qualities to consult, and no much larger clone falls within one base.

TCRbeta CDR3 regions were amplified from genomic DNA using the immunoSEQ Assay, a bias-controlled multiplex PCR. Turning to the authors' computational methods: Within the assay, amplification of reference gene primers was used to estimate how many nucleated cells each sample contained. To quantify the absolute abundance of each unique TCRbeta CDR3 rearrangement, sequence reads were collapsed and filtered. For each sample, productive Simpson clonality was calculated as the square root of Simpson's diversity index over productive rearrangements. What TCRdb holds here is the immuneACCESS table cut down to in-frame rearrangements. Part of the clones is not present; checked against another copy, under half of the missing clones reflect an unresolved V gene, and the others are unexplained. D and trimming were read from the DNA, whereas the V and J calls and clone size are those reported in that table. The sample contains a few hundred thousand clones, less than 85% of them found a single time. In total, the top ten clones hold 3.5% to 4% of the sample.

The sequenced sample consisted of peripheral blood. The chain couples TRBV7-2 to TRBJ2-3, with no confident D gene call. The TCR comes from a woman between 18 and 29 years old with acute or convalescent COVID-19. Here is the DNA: TGTGCCAGCAGCCCCCCCACATTGGTAGATACGCAGTATTTT. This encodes CASSPPTLVDTQYF. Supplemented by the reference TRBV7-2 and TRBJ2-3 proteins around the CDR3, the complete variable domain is GAGVSQSPSNKVTEKGKDVELRCDPISGHTALYWYRQSLGQGLEFLIYFQGNSAPDKSGLPSDRFSAERTGGSVSTLTIQRTQQEDSAVYLCASSPPTLVDTQYFGPGTRLTVL.